The 19 T cell receptor beta chains listed next were all sequenced from one sample in a study of tumor-infiltrating lymphocytes in primary liver carcinoma. Out of unsorted whole blood came the blood RNA, and germline DNA was extracted as well. With roughly 0.5 ug total RNA as template and a constant-region primer, TCR beta cDNA was made. Libraries of TCR beta came from three nested multiplex PCR rounds with slightly modified ARM-PCR. The first two PCR rounds used TRBV1-TRBV30 primers with a Cbeta primer, roughly 10 cycles each. TCRdb re-called the multiplex PCR reads through MiXCR, storing one row per CDR3 protein. The table records about 320,000 distinct CDR3 sequences, more than 55% of them present only once. Sequencing used peripheral blood. The receptors were sampled from a woman between 25 and 40 years old with primary liver carcinoma and hepatitis B virus infection.

The count of this clonotype is one. The J gene is TRBJ2-1, the V gene TRBV6-1, with 8 bases fitting TRBD2. Germline lookup yields CDR1 MNHNS and CDR2 SASEGT. CDR3 length: 18 residues. V shed 1 base, J shed 4 bases, and the junction held 12 bases outside the gene matches. The CDR3 DNA sequence: TGTGCCAGCAGTGAAGAATGGCGGGAGGCCCCAAAATACAATGAGCAGTTCTTC. Translating it yields CASSEEWREAPKYNEQFF.

The chain joins TRBV6-2 or TRBV6-3 to TRBJ1-5; D is possibly TRBD1 (6 bases). The length of the CDR3 is 15 residues. Germline V CDR1 and CDR2: MNHEY, SVGEGT. The germline V and J ends were trimmed by 2 bases and 7 bases, with 15 bases remaining between them. The DNA for the CDR3 is TGTGCCAGCAGTTACGTGGCAGGGGCGAACCAGCCCCAGCATTTT. It codes for CASSYVAGANQPQHF.

This clonotype was counted a few times. Lacking the conserved final phenylalanine or tryptophan, this CDR3 likely reflects a read error. J is TRBJ1-2 and V is TRBV29-1, with D maybe TRBD1 (6 bases). CDR3 length: 11 amino acids. Germline V gene sequence: CDR1 SQVTM, CDR2 ANQGSEA. The V end lost 4 bases, the J end lost 6 bases, and 9 bases lay between the germline ends. The CDR3 bases are TGCAGCGTTGCAGGGGATGATGGCTACACCCTC. Its protein is CSVAGDDGYTL.

V is TRBV28 and J is TRBJ2-1; D ambiguous. V was clipped by 3 bases and J by 9 bases, with 9 bases between them. Germline CDR1 and CDR2: MDHEN and SYDVKM. CDR3 length: 12 amino acids. The CDR3 coding sequence is TGTGCCAGCAGTTTTATAGAAATTGAGCAGTTCTTC. Amino acid sequence: CASSFIEIEQFF.

About this clonotype itself: A read error may explain this, as a much larger clone is one base away. The chain has TRBV6-5 and TRBJ2-7, with a possible D match to TRBD2 (6 bases). Germline assignment: CDR1 MNHEY and CDR2 SVGAGI. This CDR3 has 14 amino acids. Deletions cut 7 bases from V and 6 bases from J, with 19 bases between. The CDR3: CASISRAGKGEQYF. CDR3 bases: TGTGCCAGCATCTCGAGGGCGGGAAAGGGCGAGCAGTACTTC.

This clonotype was detected once. A read error may produce the germline difference seen at one junction end. The chain links TRBV6-5 to TRBJ2-1; D is uncertain. CDR3 size: 11 residues. Germline V gene lookup returns CDR1 MNHEY and CDR2 SVGAGI. The CDR3 is CASSFWNEQFF. Here the CDR3 DNA reads TGTGCCAGCAGTTTCTGGAATGAGCAATTCTTC.

V gene TRBV6-2 or TRBV6-3 combines with J gene TRBJ2-4; D is ambiguous. This CDR3 comprises 13 residues. Trimming shortened V by 7 bases and J by 2 bases, and 9 bases separated the two germline ends. Germline V gene data show CDR1 as MNHEY and CDR2 as SVGEGT. The CDR3 nucleotides read TGTGCCAGCACCTCCGGGTCCAAAAACATTCAGTACTTC. It codes for CASTSGSKNIQYF.

The V and J genes are TRBV12-3 or TRBV12-4 and TRBJ2-2, with TRBD2 matching over 12 bases. The CDR3 spans 15 residues. Trimming at V came to 10 bases and at J to 7 bases, leaving 10 bases not matched to a gene. The CDR3 DNA follows: TGTGCCATCATGCAGACTAGCGGGAGTATCGGGGAGCTGTTTTTT. It encodes CAIMQTSGSIGELFF.

This clonotype showed up just once. This chain uses TRBV6-1 with TRBJ1-6; D gene unclear. CDR3 length: 13 amino acids. Trimming took off 4 bases at V and 10 bases at J, with 11 bases between the two ends. The germline CDR1 and CDR2 sequences are MNHNS and SASEGT. The DNA of the CDR3 is TGTGCCAGCAGTGGAGAGGCCGGATCACCCCTCCACTTT. Its translation is CASSGEAGSPLHF.

This clonotype was counted between two and nine times. This likely comes from a read error, as the CDR3 has no conserved phenylalanine or tryptophan at its end. Here the CDR3 reads CASSRDMNTEAFL. Here the CDR3 DNA reads TGCGCCAGCAGCCGGGACATGAACACTGAAGCTTTCCTT. The V and J genes are TRBV5-1 and TRBJ1-1, with a tentative D call TRBD1 (6 bases). The V gene lost 4 bases and the J gene lost 0 bases, with 7 bases spanning the gap. The CDR3 totals 13 residues. Per germline, CDR1 SGHRS and CDR2 YFSETQ.

About this clonotype itself: One end of the junction fails to match germline, which may point to a read error. The chain recombines TRBV4-1 with TRBJ2-7, with no clear D. The CDR3 is 14 amino acids. Germline V gives CDR1 MGHRA, CDR2 YSYEKL. For the CDR3, the DNA is TGCGCCAGCAGCCAAGCTGGCCGGTCATACGGGCAGTACTTC. The encoded protein is CASSQAGRSYGQYF.

This clonotype showed up many times. The CDR3 reads CASSLEWGEAFF. The CDR3 region has the DNA TGTGCCAGCAGCTTAGAATGGGGTGAAGCTTTCTTT. The chain combines TRBV11-3 with TRBJ1-1; D uncertain. The germline gives CDR1 SGHNT, CDR2 YENEEA. This CDR3 is built from 12 residues. Trimming pared 0 bases from V and 7 bases from J, leaving 6 bases between.

This sequence joins TRBV7-9 and TRBJ2-5; the D gene is possibly TRBD1 (6 bases). The V gene lost 1 base and the J gene lost 2 bases, with 11 bases spanning the gap. The CDR3 totals 15 residues. In germline, CDR1 is SEHNR, CDR2 FQNEAQ (reference sequence). The CDR3 DNA is TGTGCCAGCAGCTTAGGACAGGCCCCGCAAGAGACCCAGTACTTC. Translated: CASSLGQAPQETQYF.

In this sample, this clonotype turned up a few times. A much larger clone sits a single nucleotide away, making a read error possible. The CDR3 DNA is TGCAGCGGAGGGGGAGGATCAGGAGATACGCAGTATTTT. Protein product: CSGGGGSGDTQYF. This chain links TRBV29-1 with TRBJ2-3; D might be TRBD1 or TRBD2, each matching 6 bases. The CDR3 has 13 residues. V lost 7 bases and J 5 bases, leaving 16 bases between the germline ends. The V gene's germline CDR1 is SQVTM and CDR2 ANQGSEA.

This clonotype was found a few times. This sequence may be a read error, since a much larger clone differs from it by one base. This chain links TRBV12-3 or TRBV12-4 with TRBJ2-2, with D perhaps matching TRBD2 (5 bases). V was pared by 4 bases and J by 6 bases, with 9 bases between. The CDR3 loop spans 13 amino acids. In DNA, the CDR3 is TGTGCCAGCAGTTCGGGGAGATCCGGGGAGCTGTTTTTT. Residues: CASSSGRSGELFF.

This clonotype has only a few counts. The chain is built from TRBV28 and TRBJ2-7, with TRBD2 matching 13 bases. Per germline, CDR1 MDHEN and CDR2 SYDVKM. After removal of 6 bases from V and 7 bases from J, the junction contained 6 bases not matched to a gene. The CDR3 sequence is 14 residues long. CDR3 nucleotide sequence: TGTGCCAGCAGGGGGGGACTAGCGGGAAGGGAGCAGTACTTC. This sequence encodes CASRGGLAGREQYF.

A note on this clonotype: The junction differs from germline at one of its ends, possibly a read error. This chain links TRBV11-2 with TRBJ2-5, with a weak D call TRBD2 (6 bases). This CDR3 is built from 14 residues. Germline assignment: CDR1 SGHAT and CDR2 FQNNGV. The CDR3 sequence: CASSLDSFGGAQYF. DNA for the CDR3: TGTGCTAGCAGCTTAGATTCATTCGGCGGGGCCCAGTACTTC.

This clonotype was observed a few times. V is TRBV5-5 and J is TRBJ2-7; D possibly corresponds to TRBD2 (5 bases). The length of the CDR3 is 15 residues. Trimming cost V 0 bases and J 3 bases, with 13 bases left between them. The V gene's germline CDR1 is SGHKS and CDR2 YYEKEE (reference sequence). CDR3 protein: CASSLDGSRGYEQYF. DNA of the CDR3: TGTGCCAGCAGCTTGGATGGCAGTCGGGGCTACGAGCAGTACTTC.

The chain uses TRBV20-1 and TRBJ2-1; D uncertain. V was shortened by 6 bases and J by 5 bases, with 8 bases between the two germline ends. The germline gives CDR1 DFQATT, CDR2 SNEGSKA (reference sequence). The CDR3 spans 11 residues. DNA for the CDR3: TGCAGTGCGGGGTACAACAATGAGCAGTTCTTC. This sequence encodes CSAGYNNEQFF.